A single sample is the source of the 4 T cell receptor beta chains below, sequenced in a study of T cell repertoires in cytomegalovirus infection. Each CDR3 protein gets one entry after TCRdb re-called the reads with MiXCR. The sample has around 490,000 distinct CDR3 sequences, 26% seen once. The sequencing input was PBMCs. Receptors originate from a human donor in good health (CMV status not recorded). Some clones in this sample may be carry-over from other donors' samples.

This clonotype was seen a handful of times. This chain uses TRBV6-6 with TRBJ2-7; 8 bases map to TRBD1. Germline V lookup: CDR1 MNHNY, CDR2 SVGAGI (reference sequence). This CDR3 spans 15 amino acids. V trimming: 6 bases; J trimming: 0 bases; junction bases outside the gene matches: 7. Written as DNA, the CDR3 is TGTGCCAGCAGCCCCGGACAGGGAAGCTCCTACGAGCAGTACGTC. Protein product: CASSPGQGSSYEQYV.

In this sample, this clonotype turned up many times. The rearrangement joins TRBV6-1 to TRBJ2-3; TRBD2 matches at 8 bases. This CDR3 comprises 15 residues. The germline V gene encodes CDR1 MNHNS and CDR2 SASEGT. Trimming took 7 bases from V and 2 from J; bases not matched to a gene: 8. The CDR3 region is CASTEGGRYTDTQYF. The CDR3 DNA follows: TGTGCCAGCACCGAGGGCGGGAGGTACACAGATACGCAGTATTTT.

This clonotype was counted a few times. The V call is TRBV29-1, the J call TRBJ1-2; TRBD1 matches at 8 bases. This CDR3 region has 14 residues. V lost 3 bases and J lost 10; bases outside the gene matches: 13. Germline V CDR1 and CDR2: SQVTM, ANQGSEA. The CDR3 nucleotides are TGCAGCGTTGACAGGACAGGGTTAAGGTCGGACTACACCTTC. As protein: CSVDRTGLRSDYTF.

V and J are TRBV6-2 or TRBV6-3 and TRBJ2-7; D not resolved. The CDR3 covers 15 residues. Germline V CDR1 and CDR2: MNHEY, SVGEGT. V gave up 6 bases and J gave up 5 bases, with 20 bases separating them. CDR3 sequence reads: CASRSRSFGRDEQYV. CDR3 bases: TGTGCCAGCAGATCCCGATCTTTTGGAAGGGACGAGCAGTACGTC.